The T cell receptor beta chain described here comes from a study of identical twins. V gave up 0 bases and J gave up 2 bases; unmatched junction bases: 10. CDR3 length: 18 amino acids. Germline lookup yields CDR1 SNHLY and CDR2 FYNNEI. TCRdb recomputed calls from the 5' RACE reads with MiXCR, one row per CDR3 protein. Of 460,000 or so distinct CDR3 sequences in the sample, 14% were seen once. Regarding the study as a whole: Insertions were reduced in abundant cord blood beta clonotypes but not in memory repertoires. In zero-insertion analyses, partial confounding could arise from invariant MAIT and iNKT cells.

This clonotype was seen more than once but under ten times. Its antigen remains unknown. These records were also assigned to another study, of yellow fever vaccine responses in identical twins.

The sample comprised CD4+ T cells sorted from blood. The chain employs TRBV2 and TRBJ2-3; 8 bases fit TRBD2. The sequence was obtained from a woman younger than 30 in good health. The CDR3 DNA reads TGTGCCAGCAGTGAAGCAGTACTAGCGGTTTTGTCCACAGATACGCAGTATTTT. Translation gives CASSEAVLAVLSTDTQYF.